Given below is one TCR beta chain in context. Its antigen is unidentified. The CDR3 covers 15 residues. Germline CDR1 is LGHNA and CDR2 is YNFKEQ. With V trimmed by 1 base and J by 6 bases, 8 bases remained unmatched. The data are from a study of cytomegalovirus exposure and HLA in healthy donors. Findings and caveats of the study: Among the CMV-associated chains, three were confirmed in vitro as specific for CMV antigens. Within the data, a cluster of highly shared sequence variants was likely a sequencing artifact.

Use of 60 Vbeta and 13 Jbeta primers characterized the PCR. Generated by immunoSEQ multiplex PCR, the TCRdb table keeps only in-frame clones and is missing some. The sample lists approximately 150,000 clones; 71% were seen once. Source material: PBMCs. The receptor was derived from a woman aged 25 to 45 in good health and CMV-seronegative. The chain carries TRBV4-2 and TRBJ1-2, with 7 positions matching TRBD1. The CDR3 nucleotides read TGTGCCAGCAGCCAAGTTGAACAGGGGATCGATGGCTACACCTTC. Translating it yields CASSQVEQGIDGYTF.